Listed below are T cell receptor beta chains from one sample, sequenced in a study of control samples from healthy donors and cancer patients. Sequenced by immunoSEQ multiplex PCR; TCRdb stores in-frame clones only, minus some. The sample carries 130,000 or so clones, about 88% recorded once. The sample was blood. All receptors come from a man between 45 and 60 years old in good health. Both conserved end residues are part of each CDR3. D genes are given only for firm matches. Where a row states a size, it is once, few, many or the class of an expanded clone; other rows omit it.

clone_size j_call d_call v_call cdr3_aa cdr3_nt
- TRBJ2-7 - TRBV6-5 CASSYSTEQDYEQYF TGTGCCAGCAGTTACTCGACTGAACAGGACTACGAGCAGTACTTC
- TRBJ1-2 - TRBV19 CASSRPGADHGYTF TGTGCCAGTAGTAGGCCGGGGGCAGATCATGGCTACACCTTC
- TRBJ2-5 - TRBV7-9 CASSSYPVVYSQETQYF TGTGCCAGCAGCTCCTACCCGGTCGTGTACAGCCAAGAGACCCAGTACTTC
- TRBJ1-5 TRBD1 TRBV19 CASSPGTGGNQPQHF TGTGCCAGTAGTCCCGGGACAGGGGGCAATCAGCCCCAGCATTTT
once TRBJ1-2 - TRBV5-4 CASSLVYGYTF TGTGCCAGCAGCTTGGTTTATGGCTACACCTTC
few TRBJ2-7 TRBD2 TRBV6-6 CASSYGLAATYEQYF TGTGCCAGCAGTTACGGACTAGCGGCGACCTACGAGCAGTACTTC
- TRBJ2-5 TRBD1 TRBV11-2 CASSKTGVGIETQYF TGTGCCAGCAGTAAGACAGGGGTCGGGATAGAGACCCAGTACTTC
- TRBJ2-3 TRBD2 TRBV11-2 CASSFLAGSSTDTQYF TGTGCCAGCAGCTTCCTAGCGGGTTCTAGCACAGATACGCAGTATTTT
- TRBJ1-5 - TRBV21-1 CASSKLGQGSCQPQHF TGTGCCAGCAGCAAACTCGGGCAGGGCTCGTGTCAGCCCCAGCATTTT
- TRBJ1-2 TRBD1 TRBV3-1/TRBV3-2 CASSQARDRGNYGYTF TGTGCCAGCAGCCAAGCCCGGGACAGGGGTAACTATGGCTACACCTTC
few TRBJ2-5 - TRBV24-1 CATSDRRDPGEKTQYF TGTGCCACCAGTGACCGCCGGGACCCGGGGGAAAAGACCCAGTACTTC
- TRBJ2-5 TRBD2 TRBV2 CASIGRGRRETQYF TGTGCCAGCATCGGGCGGGGGAGGAGGGAGACCCAGTACTTC
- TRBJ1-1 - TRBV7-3 CASSNGQTMNTEAFF TGTGCCAGCAGCAACGGACAGACCATGAACACTGAAGCTTTCTTT
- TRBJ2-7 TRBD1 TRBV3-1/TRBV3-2 CASSQNSRDRAYEQYF TGTGCCAGCAGCCAAAATAGCCGGGACAGGGCCTACGAGCAGTACTTC
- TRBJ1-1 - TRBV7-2 CASQRGGYGFSTEAFF TGTGCCAGCCAACGGGGGGGTTACGGCTTCAGCACTGAAGCTTTCTTT
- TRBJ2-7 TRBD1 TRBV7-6 CASSPATGRMSYEQYF TGTGCCAGCAGCCCGGCGACAGGGCGGATGTCCTACGAGCAGTACTTC
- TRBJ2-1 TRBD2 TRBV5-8 CASSLVASGGAGEQFF TGTGCCAGCAGCTTGGTAGCTAGCGGGGGGGCCGGGGAGCAGTTCTTC
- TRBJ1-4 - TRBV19 CASSIRAAPNEKLFF TGTGCCAGTAGTATAAGGGCGGCGCCTAATGAAAAACTGTTTTTT
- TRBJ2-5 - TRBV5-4 CASSLLGLGQETQYF TGTGCCAGCAGCTTACTCGGACTGGGCCAAGAGACCCAGTACTTC
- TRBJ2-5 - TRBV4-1 CASSQAPGATSTAQYF TGCGCCAGCAGCCAAGCTCCCGGGGCCACCTCTACGGCCCAGTACTTC
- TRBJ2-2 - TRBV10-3 CAISEVNTGELFF TGTGCCATCAGTGAGGTGAACACCGGGGAGCTGTTTTTT
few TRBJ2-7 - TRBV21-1 CASSKVVRCYEQYF TGTGCCAGCAGCAAAGTTGTCAGGTGCTACGAGCAGTACTTC
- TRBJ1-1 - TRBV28 CASSLAVLEQGRTEAFF TGTGCCAGCAGTTTAGCGGTTTTGGAACAGGGACGAACTGAAGCTTTCTTT
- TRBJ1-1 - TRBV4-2 CASSQGQWEGGTEAFF TGTGCCAGCAGCCAAGGACAGTGGGAAGGGGGCACTGAAGCTTTCTTT
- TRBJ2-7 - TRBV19 CASMFGAAGSYEQYF TGTGCCAGTATGTTCGGGGCGGCGGGCTCCTACGAGCAGTACTTC
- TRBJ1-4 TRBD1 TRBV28 CASSQGQVINEKLFF TGTGCCAGCAGCCAAGGACAGGTGATTAATGAAAAACTGTTTTTT
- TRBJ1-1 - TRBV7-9 CASSPQAGLTEAFF TGTGCCAGCAGCCCCCAAGCAGGGCTCACTGAAGCTTTCTTT
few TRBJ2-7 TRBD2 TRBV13 CASSFPSGGRYEQYF TGTGCCAGCAGCTTCCCTAGCGGGGGCCGATACGAGCAGTACTTC
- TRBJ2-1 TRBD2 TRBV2 CASSEQTSGFYNEQFF TGTGCCAGCAGTGAACAGACTAGCGGTTTTTACAATGAGCAGTTCTTC
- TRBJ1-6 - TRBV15 CATSRDTWDTRTPLHF TGTGCCACCAGCAGAGATACATGGGACACTCGGACACCCCTCCACTTT
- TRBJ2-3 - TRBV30 CAWRAPTAPPKGTQYF TGTGCCTGGAGAGCACCGACAGCCCCACCTAAGGGTACGCAGTATTTT
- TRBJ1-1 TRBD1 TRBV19 CASRPQGASDTEAFF TGTGCCAGTAGACCACAGGGGGCTTCGGACACTGAAGCTTTCTTT
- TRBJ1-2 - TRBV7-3 CASSPVSGYGYTF TGTGCCAGCAGCCCCGTTTCCGGCTATGGCTACACCTTC
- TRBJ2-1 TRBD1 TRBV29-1 CSVEGRGQGTYNEQFF TGCAGCGTTGAAGGTAGGGGACAGGGGACCTACAATGAGCAGTTCTTC
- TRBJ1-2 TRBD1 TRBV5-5 CASSLTGAYGYTF TGTGCCAGCAGCTTGACAGGGGCCTATGGCTACACCTTC
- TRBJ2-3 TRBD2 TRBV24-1 CATSGSLAGTDTQYF TGTGCCACCAGTGGTTCACTAGCGGGGACAGATACGCAGTATTTT
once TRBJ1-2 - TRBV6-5 CASRTPGVGYGYTF TGTGCCAGCAGGACCCCAGGGGTAGGCTATGGCTACACCTTC
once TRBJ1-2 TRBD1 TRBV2 CASRQADRVKDGYTF TGTGCCAGCAGACAGGCGGACAGGGTAAAGGATGGCTACACCTTC
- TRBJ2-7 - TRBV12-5 CASGETEAYEQYF TGTGCTAGTGGAGAGACAGAAGCCTACGAGCAGTACTTC
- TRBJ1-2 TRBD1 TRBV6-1 CASSEAGQGALYGYTF TGTGCCAGCAGTGAAGCGGGGCAGGGGGCCCTCTATGGCTACACCTTC
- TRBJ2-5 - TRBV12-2 CASRFHRVSHLFTQETQYF TGTGCAAGTCGCTTCCACAGGGTATCCCACCTGTTTACCCAAGAGACCCAGTACTTC